A single sample gave rise to the 26 T cell receptor beta chains below, sequenced in a study of shared clonotypes between healthy human individuals. Positive CCR7 selection of CD45RO-negative cells yielded the naive CD8 cells, and terminally differentiated effector memory CD45RA+ cells were excluded. TCRdb's copy holds only in-frame clones and misses some; the assay was immunoSEQ multiplex PCR. The profile covers about 2.1 million clones, with 85% to 95% appearing a single time and approximately 1.6% taken by the ten largest. The source material was naive CD8+ T cells from PBMCs. These receptors were collected from a man in his late teens or twenties in good health. Some clones in this sample may be carry-over from other donors' samples.

The DNA of the CDR3 is TGTGCCAGCAGTTACCGGGACAGCCAAGAGACCCAGTACTTC. Residues: CASSYRDSQETQYF. V is TRBV6-6 and J is TRBJ2-5, with 7 bases lining up with TRBD1. Germline values: CDR1 MNHNY, CDR2 SVGAGI (reference sequence). After removal of 2 bases from V and 1 base from J, the junction contained 1 base not matched to a gene. The CDR3 runs to 14 residues.

The chain uses TRBV7-8 and TRBJ1-1; D not resolved. The germline V gene has CDR1 SGHVS and CDR2 FQNEAQ. V lost 2 bases and J lost 1, with 8 bases in between. The CDR3 totals 14 residues. CDR3 in amino acids: CASSLPEGNTEAFF. CDR3 coding DNA: TGTGCCAGCAGCTTACCCGAAGGGAACACTGAAGCTTTCTTT.

This clone was picked up a small number of times. V gene TRBV6-1 combines with J gene TRBJ2-1; D possibly corresponds to TRBD2 (6 bases). V was trimmed by 7 bases and J by 13 bases, leaving 14 bases between them. This CDR3 comprises 11 residues. Germline V gene data show CDR1 as MNHNS and CDR2 as SASEGT. CDR3: CASIGGMGQFF. CDR3 DNA sequence: TGTGCCAGCATCGGCGGGATGGGACAGTTCTTC.

The chain links TRBV5-1 to TRBJ2-2; 10 nucleotides align to TRBD1. V dropped 3 bases and J dropped 3; count of bases not matched to a gene: 8. CDR1 and CDR2 from the germline V gene are SGHRS and YFSETQ. There are 17 residues in the CDR3. CDR3 bases: TGCGCCAGCAGCTGGACAACCGGGACAGGGGACACCGGGGAGCTGTTTTTT. Translation: CASSWTTGTGDTGELFF.

The rearrangement links TRBV2 to TRBJ2-1, with D possibly matching TRBD2 (5 bases). The V gene lost 8 bases and the J gene lost 6 bases, with 17 bases spanning the gap. Germline V CDR1 and CDR2: SNHLY, FYNNEI. The CDR3 consists of 14 residues. Here the CDR3 reads CASPLIAGSNEQFF. The CDR3 bases are TGTGCCAGCCCGCTAATTGCGGGTAGCAATGAGCAGTTCTTC. Based on the CDR3 plus reference TRBV2 and TRBJ2-1, the full variable domain is EPEVTQTPSHQVTQMGQEVILRCVPISNHLYFYWYRQILGQKVEFLVSFYNNEISEKSEIFDDQFSVERPDGSNFTLKIRSTKLEDSAMYFCASPLIAGSNEQFFGPGTRLTVL.

This sequence joins TRBV7-8 and TRBJ1-2; D gene unclear. Trimming left V 1 base short and J 0 bases short, with 9 bases between. Germline V gives CDR1 SGHVS, CDR2 FQNEAQ. The CDR3 contains 15 residues. CDR3 in DNA: TGTGCCAGCAGCTTAGACGGCAACACTAACTATGGCTACACCTTC. It codes for CASSLDGNTNYGYTF.

This clone was counted a single time. V usage is TRBV7-2 and J usage is TRBJ1-6; 7 bases are a match to TRBD1. The CDR3 runs to 15 residues. Germline V gives CDR1 SGHTA, CDR2 FQGNSA. Trimming took 1 base from V and 9 from J; bases not matched to a gene: 6. DNA for the CDR3: TGTGCCAGCAGCTTAGGGGAGGGGGCTGGTTCACCCCTCCACTTT. This codes for CASSLGEGAGSPLHF.

The rearrangement uses TRBV14 and TRBJ2-7; D might be TRBD1 (6 bases). V was trimmed by 3 bases and J by 5 bases, leaving 14 bases between them. Germline V gene sequence: CDR1 SGHDN, CDR2 FVKESK. This CDR3 is built from 14 residues. Written as DNA, the CDR3 is TGTGCCAGCAGCCAGGGACAAGGGTACCACGAGCAGTACTTC. Translation gives CASSQGQGYHEQYF.

V and J are TRBV28 and TRBJ1-5; D gene uncertain. The CDR3 is 14 amino acids. Trimming took 4 bases from V and 0 from J, leaving 7 bases between them. Germline V gene sequence: CDR1 MDHEN, CDR2 SYDVKM. The CDR3 reads CASSWEYSNQPQHF. The CDR3 region has the DNA TGTGCCAGCAGTTGGGAGTATAGCAATCAGCCCCAGCATTTT.

The chain uses TRBV7-9 and TRBJ2-7; unclear D gene. The CDR3 length is 13 residues. Germline V CDR1 and CDR2: SEHNR, FQNEAQ (reference sequence). Trimming stripped 6 bases from V and 4 bases from J, with 13 bases between. CDR3 sequence reads: CASRANTAYEQYF. The DNA for the CDR3 is TGTGCCAGCAGGGCCAACACAGCATACGAGCAGTACTTC.

The chain has TRBV4-1 and TRBJ2-2, with 7 bases that match TRBD2. The V and J ends lost 1 base and 4 bases, in that order; junction bases with no gene match: 3. This CDR3 has 15 amino acids. Germline-derived CDR1 and CDR2 are MGHRA and YSYEKL. The CDR3 region is CASSQVREGTGELFF. DNA of the CDR3: TGCGCCAGCAGCCAAGTCAGGGAGGGCACCGGGGAGCTGTTTTTT.

The chain links TRBV25-1 to TRBJ1-4; D might be TRBD1 (5 bases). Germline V gives CDR1 MGHDK, CDR2 SYGVNS. The V and J ends lost 10 bases and 6 bases respectively, with 15 bases between them. The CDR3 is 13 residues long. The DNA for the CDR3 is TGTGCCACCCGGGACGGGGCCTATGAAAAACTGTTTTTT. Translation: CATRDGAYEKLFF.

The chain carries TRBV7-2 and TRBJ2-3, with 11 bases that match TRBD1. Losses at the gene ends were 1 base for V and 6 bases for J; bases not matched to a gene: 3. The CDR3 contains 15 residues. CDR1 is SGHTA, CDR2 FQGNSA, per germline. Written as DNA, the CDR3 is TGTGCCAGCAGCTTAGAGGGACAGGGGGGGGATACGCAGTATTTT. The encoded protein is CASSLEGQGGDTQYF.

V usage is TRBV25-1 and J usage is TRBJ2-7; TRBD2 matches at 8 bases. CDR1 is MGHDK and CDR2 is SYGVNS in the germline V gene. The V segment lost 0 bases and the J segment 4 bases; nucleotides outside the gene matches: 5. The CDR3 covers 15 residues. Here the CDR3 DNA reads TGTGCCAGCAGTGAATACGGGACTAGTGGTTACGAGCAGTACTTC. The encoded protein is CASSEYGTSGYEQYF.

On this clone itself: In the same sample, other DNA sequences code for this CDR3. The V gene is TRBV9, the J gene TRBJ1-3; no firm D call. The ends were cut back, 1 base at V and 4 bases at J, with 3 bases in the middle. This CDR3 is built from 12 residues. From germline, CDR1 is SGDLS and CDR2 YYNGEE. The CDR3 protein is CASSVSGNTIYF. CDR3 in DNA: TGTGCCAGCAGCGTATCCGGAAACACCATATATTTT.

The gene calls are TRBV5-6 and TRBJ1-1; no clear D. V was trimmed by 7 bases and J by 1 base, leaving 14 bases between them. Germline assignment: CDR1 SGHDT and CDR2 YYEEEE. The CDR3 runs to 14 residues. The CDR3 reads CASSLEGENTEAFF. The CDR3 DNA follows: TGTGCCAGCTCGCTCGAGGGAGAGAACACTGAAGCTTTCTTT. Using reference TRBV5-6 and TRBJ1-1 for the parts outside the CDR3, the full variable domain is DAGVTQSPTHLIKTRGQQVTLRCSPKSGHDTVSWYQQALGQGPQFIFQYYEEEERQRGNFPDRFSGHQFPNYSSELNVNALLLGDSALYLCASSLEGENTEAFFGQGTRLTVV.

J is TRBJ1-2 and V is TRBV10-3, with D hard to call. Germline V CDR1 and CDR2: ENHRY, SYGVKD. CDR3 length: 16 amino acids. Trimming took off 5 bases at V and 2 bases at J, with 18 bases between the two ends. The CDR3 DNA reads TGTGCCATCAGTACCCCTACGTCCCACCCGAACTATGGCTACACCTTC. Its protein is CAISTPTSHPNYGYTF.

The chain has TRBV14 and TRBJ1-3; D not certain. The CDR3 totals 15 residues. The germline gives CDR1 SGHDN, CDR2 FVKESK. Deletions cut 1 base from V and 0 bases from J, with 7 bases between. The CDR3 spells CASSQGMTSGNTIYF. The CDR3 bases are TGTGCCAGCAGCCAAGGAATGACCTCTGGAAACACCATATATTTT.

The gene calls are TRBV5-6 and TRBJ1-6; no firm D call. Trimming pared 0 bases from V and 6 bases from J, leaving 7 bases between. The CDR3 sequence is 14 residues long. Germline V gene lookup returns CDR1 SGHDT and CDR2 YYEEEE. For the CDR3, the DNA is TGTGCCAGCAGCTTGGGGGCGCGTAATTCACCCCTCCACTTT. Translated: CASSLGARNSPLHF.

The rearrangement links TRBV28 to TRBJ2-2; 10 bases agree with TRBD1. V lost 7 bases, J lost 7 bases, and 12 bases stayed unmatched. From germline, CDR1 is MDHEN and CDR2 SYDVKM. The CDR3 extends over 16 amino acids. The CDR3 region is CASTLTGTGDSGELFF. The CDR3 nucleotides read TGTGCCAGCACCTTGACCGGGACAGGGGACAGCGGGGAGCTGTTTTTT.

The rearrangement uses TRBV11-2 and TRBJ1-1; TRBD1 matches at 7 bases. Per the germline V gene, CDR1 is SGHAT and CDR2 is FQNNGV. The CDR3 covers 14 residues. The V and J ends lost 4 bases and 4 bases, in that order; junction bases with no gene match: 6. For the CDR3, the DNA is TGTGCCAGCAGCTCGCGGGGGACAGCCACTGAAGCTTTCTTT. Translated, it gives CASSSRGTATEAFF.

The chain recombines TRBV6-5 with TRBJ1-5; 9 nucleotides line up with TRBD1. V lost 5 bases and J lost 7; bases outside the gene matches: 6. CDR3 size: 14 residues. Germline V lookup: CDR1 MNHEY, CDR2 SVGAGI. CDR3 nucleotides: TGTGCCAGCAGTACCACAGGGGGCGGCCAGCCCCAGCATTTT. Residues: CASSTTGGGQPQHF.

The chain couples TRBV19 to TRBJ2-5, with 10 positions matching TRBD1. The germline CDR1 and CDR2 sequences are LNHDA and SQIVND (reference sequence). The CDR3 sequence is 15 residues long. The ends lost 4 bases at V and 5 bases at J; junction bases unmatched: 7. The CDR3 nucleotides are TGTGCCAGTAGTACCTGGACAGGGGGATTGGAGACCCAGTACTTC. Protein: CASSTWTGGLETQYF.

The V and J genes are TRBV11-2 and TRBJ2-1; either TRBD1 or TRBD2 may supply D (5 bases each). CDR1 is SGHAT and CDR2 is FQNNGV in the germline V gene. CDR3 length: 14 residues. V was shortened by 6 bases and J by 5 bases, with 14 bases between the two germline ends. CDR3 nucleotides: TGTGCCAGCAGTTTTATAAGGGGAGACAATGAGCAGTTCTTC. Its translation is CASSFIRGDNEQFF.

V usage is TRBV27 and J usage is TRBJ1-6; D is uncertain. This CDR3 is built from 12 residues. CDR1 MNHEY and CDR2 SMNVEV come from the germline V gene (reference sequence). Trimming shortened V by 3 bases and J by 9 bases, and 6 bases separated the two germline ends. The CDR3 DNA reads TGTGCCAGCAGTTTCCCCGGTTCACCCCTCCACTTT. Its protein is CASSFPGSPLHF.

This chain links TRBV5-1 with TRBJ2-1; 11 nucleotides line up with TRBD2. In germline, CDR1 is SGHRS, CDR2 YFSETQ. The V gene end was trimmed by 4 bases and the J gene end by 2 bases; junction bases not matched to a gene: 2. CDR3 length equals 15 residues. The CDR3 spells CASSLSGRAYNEQFF. The CDR3, as DNA: TGCGCCAGCAGCCTTAGCGGGAGGGCCTACAATGAGCAGTTCTTC.